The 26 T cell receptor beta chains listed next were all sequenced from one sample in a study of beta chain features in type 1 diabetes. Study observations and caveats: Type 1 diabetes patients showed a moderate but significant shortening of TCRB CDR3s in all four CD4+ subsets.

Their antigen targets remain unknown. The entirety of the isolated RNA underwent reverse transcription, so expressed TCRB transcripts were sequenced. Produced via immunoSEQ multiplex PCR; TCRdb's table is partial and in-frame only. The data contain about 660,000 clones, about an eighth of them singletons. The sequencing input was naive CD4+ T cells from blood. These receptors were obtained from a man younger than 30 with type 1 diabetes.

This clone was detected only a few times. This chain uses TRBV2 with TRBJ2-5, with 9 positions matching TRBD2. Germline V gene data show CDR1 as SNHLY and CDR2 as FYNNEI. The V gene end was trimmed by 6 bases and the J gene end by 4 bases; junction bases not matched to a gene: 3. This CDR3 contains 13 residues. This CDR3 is CASRSSGGETQYF. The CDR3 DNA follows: TGTGCCAGCAGGAGTAGCGGGGGAGAGACCCAGTACTTC. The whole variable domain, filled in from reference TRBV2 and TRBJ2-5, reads EPEVTQTPSHQVTQMGQEVILRCVPISNHLYFYWYRQILGQKVEFLVSFYNNEISEKSEIFDDQFSVERPDGSNFTLKIRSTKLEDSAMYFCASRSSGGETQYFGPGTRLLVL.

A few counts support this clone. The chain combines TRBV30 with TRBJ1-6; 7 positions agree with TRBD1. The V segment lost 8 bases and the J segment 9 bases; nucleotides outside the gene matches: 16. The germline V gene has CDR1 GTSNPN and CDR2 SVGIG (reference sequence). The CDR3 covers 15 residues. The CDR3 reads CAIRKGGGFGSPLHF. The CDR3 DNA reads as TGTGCCATCCGAAAAGGGGGCGGTTTCGGTTCACCCCTCCACTTT.

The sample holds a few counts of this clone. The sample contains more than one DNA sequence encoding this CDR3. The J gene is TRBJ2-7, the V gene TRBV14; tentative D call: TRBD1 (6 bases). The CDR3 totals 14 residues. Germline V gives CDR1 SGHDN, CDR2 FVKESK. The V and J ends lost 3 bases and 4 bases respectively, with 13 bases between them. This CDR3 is CASSQSRGGYEQYF. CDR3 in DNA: TGTGCCAGCAGCCAGTCCAGGGGTGGGTACGAGCAGTACTTC.

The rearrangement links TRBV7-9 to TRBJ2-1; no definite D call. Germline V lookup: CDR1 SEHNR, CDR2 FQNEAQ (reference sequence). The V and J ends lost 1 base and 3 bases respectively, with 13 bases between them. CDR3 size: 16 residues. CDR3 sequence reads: CASSLGVDHGYNEQFF. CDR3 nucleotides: TGTGCCAGCAGCTTAGGAGTTGATCACGGCTACAATGAGCAGTTCTTC.

The CDR3 sequence: CASSTPFATNYGYTF. In DNA form, the CDR3 reads TGTGCCAGTAGTACCCCGTTCGCGACTAACTATGGCTACACCTTC. J is TRBJ1-2 and V is TRBV19; D gene uncertain. Germline values: CDR1 LNHDA, CDR2 SQIVND (reference sequence). This CDR3 region has 15 residues. Trimming took off 4 bases at V and 0 bases at J, with 12 bases between the two ends.

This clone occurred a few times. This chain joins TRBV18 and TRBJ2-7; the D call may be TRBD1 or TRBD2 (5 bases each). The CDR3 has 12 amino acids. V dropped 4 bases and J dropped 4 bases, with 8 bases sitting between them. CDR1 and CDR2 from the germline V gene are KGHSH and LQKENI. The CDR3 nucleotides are TGTGCCAGCTCACGTGAGGGGTACGAGCAGTACTTC. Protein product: CASSREGYEQYF.

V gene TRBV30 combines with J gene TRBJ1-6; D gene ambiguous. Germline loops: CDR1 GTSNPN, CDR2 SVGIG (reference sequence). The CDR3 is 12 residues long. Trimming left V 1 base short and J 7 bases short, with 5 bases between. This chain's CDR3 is CAWSAANSPLHF. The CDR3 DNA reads TGTGCCTGGAGTGCGGCGAATTCACCCCTCCACTTT.

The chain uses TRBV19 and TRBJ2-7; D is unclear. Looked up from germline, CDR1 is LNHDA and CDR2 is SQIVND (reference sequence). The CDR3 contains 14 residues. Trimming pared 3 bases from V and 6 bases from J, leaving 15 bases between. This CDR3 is CASSIGDTSVEQYF. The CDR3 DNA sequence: TGTGCCAGTAGTATCGGCGACACCTCTGTCGAGCAGTACTTC.

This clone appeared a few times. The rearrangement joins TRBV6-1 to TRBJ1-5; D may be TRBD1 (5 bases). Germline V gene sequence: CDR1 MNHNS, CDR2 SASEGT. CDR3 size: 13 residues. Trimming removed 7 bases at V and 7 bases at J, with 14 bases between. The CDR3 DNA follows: TGTGCCAGCAACCAGGGTGTCAGACAGCCCCAGCATTTT. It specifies CASNQGVRQPQHF.

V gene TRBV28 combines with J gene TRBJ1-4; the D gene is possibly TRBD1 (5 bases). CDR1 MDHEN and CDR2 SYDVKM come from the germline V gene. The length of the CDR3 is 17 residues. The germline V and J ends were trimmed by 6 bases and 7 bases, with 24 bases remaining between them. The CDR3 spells CASSDRRAQGLGEKLFF. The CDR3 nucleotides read TGTGCCAGCAGCGACCGTCGGGCGCAGGGTTTGGGTGAAAAACTGTTTTTT.

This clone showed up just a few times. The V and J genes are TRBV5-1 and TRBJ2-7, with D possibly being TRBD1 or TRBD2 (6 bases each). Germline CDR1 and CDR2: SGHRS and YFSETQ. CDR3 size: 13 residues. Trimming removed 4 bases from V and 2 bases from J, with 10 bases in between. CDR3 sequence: CASSPGATYEQYF. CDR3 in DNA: TGCGCCAGCAGCCCGGGGGCTACCTACGAGCAGTACTTC.

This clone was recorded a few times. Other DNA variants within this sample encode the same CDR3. The CDR3 is CSVGGGYEQYF. In DNA form, the CDR3 reads TGCAGCGTTGGAGGCGGTTACGAGCAGTACTTC. This chain connects TRBV29-1 to TRBJ2-7; D gene uncertain. Germline V gene sequence: CDR1 SQVTM, CDR2 ANQGSEA. V was clipped by 4 bases and J by 4 bases, with 8 bases between them. The CDR3 length is 11 residues.

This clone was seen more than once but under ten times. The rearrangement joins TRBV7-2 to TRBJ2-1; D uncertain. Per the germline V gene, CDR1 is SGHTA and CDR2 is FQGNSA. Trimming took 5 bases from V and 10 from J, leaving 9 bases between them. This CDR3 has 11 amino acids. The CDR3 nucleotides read TGTGCCAGCAGCCCCTTGAAGGAGCAGTTCTTC. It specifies CASSPLKEQFF.

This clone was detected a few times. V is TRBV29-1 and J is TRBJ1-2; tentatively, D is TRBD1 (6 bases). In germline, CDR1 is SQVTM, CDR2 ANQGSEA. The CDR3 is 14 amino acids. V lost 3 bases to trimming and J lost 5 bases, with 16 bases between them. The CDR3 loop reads CSVEKGHTGYGYTF. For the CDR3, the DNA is TGCAGCGTTGAGAAGGGACACACGGGTTATGGCTACACCTTC.

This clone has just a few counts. The CDR3 DNA reads as TGTGCCAGCAGTTTACTCCCGCCGATAATCTCTGGAAACACCATATATTTT. As protein: CASSLLPPIISGNTIYF. V is TRBV27 and J is TRBJ1-3; unclear D gene. The CDR3 has 17 amino acids. V was shortened by 2 bases and J by 0 bases, with 14 bases between the two germline ends. Per the germline V gene, CDR1 is MNHEY and CDR2 is SMNVEV (reference sequence).

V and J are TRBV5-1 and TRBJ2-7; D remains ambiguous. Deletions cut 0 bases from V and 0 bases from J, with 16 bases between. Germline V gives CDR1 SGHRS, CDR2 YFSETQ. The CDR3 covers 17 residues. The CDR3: CASSLEGRWVSSYEQYF. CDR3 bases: TGCGCCAGCAGCTTGGAAGGGCGGTGGGTGAGCTCCTACGAGCAGTACTTC. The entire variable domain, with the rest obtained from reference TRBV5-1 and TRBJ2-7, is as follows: KAGVTQTPRYLIKTRGQQVTLSCSPISGHRSVSWYQQTPGQGLQFLFEYFSETQRNKGNFPGRFSGRQFSNSRSEMNVSTLELGDSALYLCASSLEGRWVSSYEQYFGPGTRLTVT.

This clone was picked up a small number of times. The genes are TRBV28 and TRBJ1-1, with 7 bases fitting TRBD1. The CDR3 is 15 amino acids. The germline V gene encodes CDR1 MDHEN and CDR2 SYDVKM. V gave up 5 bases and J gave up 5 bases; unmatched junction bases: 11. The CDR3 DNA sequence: TGTGCCAGCAGTCTCCCGACAGGGAGATTGACTGAAGCTTTCTTT. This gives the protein CASSLPTGRLTEAFF.

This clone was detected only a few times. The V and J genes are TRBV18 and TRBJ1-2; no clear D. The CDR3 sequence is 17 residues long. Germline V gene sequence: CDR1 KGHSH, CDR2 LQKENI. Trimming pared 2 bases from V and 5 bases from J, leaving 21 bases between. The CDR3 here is CASSPSERPDFEYGYTF. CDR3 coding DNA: TGTGCCAGCTCACCATCAGAAAGACCCGACTTTGAGTATGGCTACACCTTC.

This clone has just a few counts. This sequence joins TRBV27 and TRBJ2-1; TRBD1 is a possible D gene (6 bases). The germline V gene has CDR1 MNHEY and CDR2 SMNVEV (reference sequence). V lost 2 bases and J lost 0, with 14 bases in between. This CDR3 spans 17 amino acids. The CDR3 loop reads CASSLGSIRGSYNEQFF. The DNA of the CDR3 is TGTGCCAGCAGTTTAGGATCTATCAGGGGCTCCTACAATGAGCAGTTCTTC.

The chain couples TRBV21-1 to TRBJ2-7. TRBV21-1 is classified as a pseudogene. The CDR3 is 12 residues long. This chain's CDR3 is CASSTDAYEQYF. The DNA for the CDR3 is TGTGCCAGCAGCACTGACGCCTACGAGCAGTACTTC.

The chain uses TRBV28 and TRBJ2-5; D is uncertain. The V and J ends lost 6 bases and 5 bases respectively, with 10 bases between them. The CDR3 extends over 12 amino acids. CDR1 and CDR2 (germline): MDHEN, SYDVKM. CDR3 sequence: CASSLRYETQYF. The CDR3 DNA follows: TGTGCCAGCAGCCTACGATACGAGACCCAGTACTTC.

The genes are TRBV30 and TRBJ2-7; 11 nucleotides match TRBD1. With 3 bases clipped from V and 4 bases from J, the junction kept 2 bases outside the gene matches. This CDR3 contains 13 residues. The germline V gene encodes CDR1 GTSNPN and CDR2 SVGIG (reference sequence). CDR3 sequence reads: CAWRGTGGYEQYF. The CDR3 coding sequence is TGTGCCTGGAGGGGGACAGGGGGTTACGAGCAGTACTTC. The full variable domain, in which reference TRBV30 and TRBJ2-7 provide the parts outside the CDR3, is SQTIHQWPATLVQPVGSPLSLECTVEGTSNPNLYWYRQAAGRGLQLLFYSVGIGQISSEVPQNLSASRPQDRQFILSSKKLLLSDSGFYLCAWRGTGGYEQYFGPGTRLTVT.

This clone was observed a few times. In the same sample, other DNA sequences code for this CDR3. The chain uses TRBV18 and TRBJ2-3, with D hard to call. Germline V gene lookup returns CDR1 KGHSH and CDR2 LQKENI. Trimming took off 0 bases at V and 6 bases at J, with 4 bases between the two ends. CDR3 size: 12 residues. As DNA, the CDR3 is TGTGCCAGCTCACCACCCGGGGATACGCAGTATTTT. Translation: CASSPPGDTQYF.

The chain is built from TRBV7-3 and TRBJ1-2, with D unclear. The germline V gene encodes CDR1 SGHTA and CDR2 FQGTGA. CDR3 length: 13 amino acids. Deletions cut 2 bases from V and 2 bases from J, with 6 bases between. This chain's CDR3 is CASSLAGNYGYTF. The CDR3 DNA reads TGTGCCAGCAGCTTAGCTGGGAACTATGGCTACACCTTC.

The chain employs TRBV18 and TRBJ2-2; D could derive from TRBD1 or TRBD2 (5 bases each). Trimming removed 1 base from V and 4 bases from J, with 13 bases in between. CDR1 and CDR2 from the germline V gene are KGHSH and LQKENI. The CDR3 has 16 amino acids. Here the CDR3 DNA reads TGTGCCAGCTCACCACGGGGGTCGGCAGGCACCGGGGAGCTGTTTTTT. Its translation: CASSPRGSAGTGELFF.

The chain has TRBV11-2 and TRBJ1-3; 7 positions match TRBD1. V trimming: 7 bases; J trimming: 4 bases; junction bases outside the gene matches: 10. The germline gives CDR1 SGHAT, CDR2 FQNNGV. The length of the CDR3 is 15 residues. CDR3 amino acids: CASNSKTGFGNTIYF. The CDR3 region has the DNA TGTGCCAGCAACTCCAAGACAGGGTTCGGAAACACCATATATTTT.